The present T cell receptor (beta chain) was sequenced within a study of regulatory T cells in long-lasting Graves disease. The CDR3 runs to 15 residues. V lost 0 bases and J lost 0, with 8 bases in between. Germline V gives CDR1 SGHAT, CDR2 FQNNGV. The TCR beta library used iRepertoire HTBI primers with Arm-PCR amplification of CDR3. TCRdb ran MiXCR on the multiplex PCR reads and lists one entry per CDR3 protein. The sample includes roughly 430,000 distinct CDR3 sequences, roughly 15% of them seen just once. About this clonotype itself: Its antigen is as yet unknown.

Time point here: newly diagnosed GD, antithyroid drugs for less than 3 months. RNA from PBMCs was the source of the TCR library. Whole-study results and caveats: Reduced TCR diversity was observed in persistent Graves' patients versus newly diagnosed patients.

These data were also reused for a study on T cells in Graves' hyperthyroidism and ophthalmopathy. That publication notes: The hyperthyroidism patients had all been newly diagnosed, and their disease duration was under 2 months. Their ages ranged from 18 to 65 years. The majority of expanded thyroid clonotypes above 0.001 also appeared in blood.

The chain links TRBV11-2 to TRBJ1-2; no definite D call. The sample consisted of peripheral blood mononuclear cells (PBMCs), taken at new diagnosis, from a patient treated with antithyroid drugs. This receptor was identified in a woman aged 25 to 45 with Graves disease. DNA for the CDR3: TGTGCCAGCAGCTTAGAACGGGCGGCTAACTATGGCTACACCTTC. Encoded protein: CASSLERAANYGYTF.